The TCR beta chain described here comes from a study of blood T cells in healthy people across ages. Study findings and constraints: Fewer expanded clones and more diversity marked long-lived versus aged donors.

This clonotype was recorded a few times. No antigen is known for it. Trimming took 7 bases from V and 4 from J, leaving 10 bases between them. The germline V gene has CDR1 SEHNR and CDR2 FQNEAQ (reference sequence). The CDR3 totals 12 residues. A sample-barcoded 5' primer and a J-beta primer mix were used in a second PCR of roughly 7 to 11 cycles. A tag from a template-switch adaptor with 12 random nucleotides marked each cDNA molecule. TCRdb redid the calling of the 5' RACE reads with MiXCR, one entry per CDR3 protein. The sample carries around 700,000 distinct CDR3 sequences, just under 25% recorded once. These data were also reused for a study on T cells of mothers and their children.

The V call is TRBV7-9, the J call TRBJ1-1; D gene ambiguous. Material: blood. The source of this sequence is a boy aged 5 to 17 in good health. The CDR3 sequence is CASTWEGTEAFF. In DNA form, the CDR3 reads TGTGCCAGCACGTGGGAGGGCACTGAAGCTTTCTTT.